This T cell receptor beta chain was recovered during a study of neoadjuvant anti-PD-1 for oral cavity cancer. Noted time point: after neoadjuvant nivolumab, at surgical resection. Patients were newly diagnosed with stage II-IVA oral cavity squamous cell carcinoma without prior systemic or radiation treatment. Patients had HPV-negative, locally advanced oral cavity squamous cell carcinoma. Six replicates per PBMC sample, mostly from about 460 ng of genomic DNA. The repertoire was sequenced with immunoSEQ multiplex PCR; TCRdb's copy has only in-frame clones and lacks some. The table records tens of thousands of clones, about three quarters of them present only once. Germline V gene sequence: CDR1 SGHAT, CDR2 FQNNGV. Trimming stripped 3 bases from V and 0 bases from J, with 8 bases between. The CDR3 has 14 amino acids. This clone was observed a single time.

This receptor was taken from a person aged 40 to 85 with oral cavity squamous cell carcinoma. The source was PBMCs, collected after nivolumab (anti-PD-1) treatment. The genes are TRBV11-2 and TRBJ1-1; D gene ambiguous. The CDR3, as DNA: TGTGCCAGCAGCTTCTTTACCATGAACACTGAAGCTTTCTTT. Translated, it gives CASSFFTMNTEAFF.